Following are 14 T cell receptor beta chains from one sample sequenced in a study of T cells in Graves' hyperthyroidism and ophthalmopathy. Amplified regions were TCR beta CDR3 sequences from RNA transcripts. With the HTBI primer set, the TCR CDR3 went through a first round of RT-PCR. Each CDR3 protein is one row after TCRdb ran MiXCR on the multiplex PCR reads. The sample has around 600,000 distinct CDR3 sequences, approximately 14% seen once. Sequencing input: blood. The source of these receptors is a woman between 50 and 59 years old with Graves' ophthalmopathy.

This clonotype was found many times. V is TRBV28 and J is TRBJ1-5; unclear D gene. The CDR3 consists of 14 residues. CDR1 MDHEN and CDR2 SYDVKM come from the germline V gene. V lost 6 bases and J lost 4, with 13 bases in between. The CDR3 here is CASSPDNSNQPQHF. CDR3 DNA: TGTGCCAGCAGCCCCGACAATTCTAATCAGCCCCAGCATTTT.

In this sample, this clonotype turned up many times. The V call is TRBV20-1, the J call TRBJ2-7; 13 bases are shared with TRBD2. The CDR3 has 17 residues. Trimming took 4 bases from V and 9 from J; bases not matched to a gene: 18. The germline gives CDR1 DFQATT, CDR2 SNEGSKA (reference sequence). The CDR3 DNA sequence: TGCAGTGCTAACCCGTATGACCGGACTAGCGGGAGTAGCGGGCAGTACTTC. Translation: CSANPYDRTSGSSGQYF.

At least ten counts were recorded for this clonotype. The chain recombines TRBV10-3 with TRBJ2-5; 7 bases fit TRBD2. This CDR3 is 17 amino acids long. Germline V gene lookup returns CDR1 ENHRY and CDR2 SYGVKD. Unmatched junction bases numbered 14, after V lost 3 bases and J lost 4 bases. CDR3 protein: CAISDSRIGGSRETQYF. The CDR3 DNA sequence: TGTGCCATCAGTGATTCTCGTATTGGCGGGAGTCGAGAGACCCAGTACTTC.

This clonotype was seen many times. J is TRBJ2-1 and V is TRBV2, with 8 bases aligning to TRBD1. Germline-derived CDR1 and CDR2 are SNHLY and FYNNEI. J lost 7 bases, V lost 2 bases, and 7 bases had no gene match. The CDR3 has 15 amino acids. The CDR3 region has the DNA TGTGCCAGCAGTGAACTTCAGGGGGCGCATAATGAGCAGTTCTTC. This codes for CASSELQGAHNEQFF.

This clonotype was picked up a small number of times. The J gene is TRBJ2-1, the V gene TRBV5-1; 12 nucleotides align to TRBD2. Germline assignment: CDR1 SGHRS and CDR2 YFSETQ. This CDR3 has 21 residues. With 0 bases clipped from V and 1 base from J, the junction kept 14 bases outside the gene matches. CDR3 DNA sequence: TGCGCCAGCAGCTTGGTCGGTCTAGCGGGAGGGCCTAGGGAGTCCTACAATGAGCAGTTCTTC. Its protein is CASSLVGLAGGPRESYNEQFF.

This clonotype was seen at least ten times. The chain recombines TRBV10-3 with TRBJ1-1, with 12 bases fitting TRBD1. The CDR3 covers 14 residues. Trimming removed 10 bases from V and 4 bases from J; junction bases left unmatched: 7. CDR1 ENHRY and CDR2 SYGVKD come from the germline V gene. The CDR3 DNA follows: TGTGCCACGGGACAGGGGGCTTTGGGCACTGAAGCTTTCTTT. Translated: CATGQGALGTEAFF.

This chain connects TRBV11-3 to TRBJ2-5; the match to TRBD2 covers 7 bases. After removal of 5 bases from V and 4 bases from J, the junction contained 10 bases not matched to a gene. The CDR3 sequence is 15 residues long. Per germline, CDR1 SGHNT and CDR2 YENEEA. The CDR3 sequence: CASSPTLGGRETQYF. The CDR3 DNA reads as TGTGCCAGCAGCCCCACCCTCGGGGGGAGAGAGACCCAGTACTTC.

J is TRBJ2-2 and V is TRBV5-1; D call uncertain. Trimming shortened V by 2 bases and J by 3 bases, and 11 bases separated the two germline ends. Germline CDR1 is SGHRS and CDR2 is YFSETQ. The CDR3 is 15 amino acids. The CDR3 loop is CASSFVTTHTGELFF. DNA of the CDR3: TGCGCCAGCAGCTTTGTGACAACCCACACCGGGGAGCTGTTTTTT.

The sample holds many counts of this clonotype. The V and J genes are TRBV7-2 and TRBJ2-3; weak D call: TRBD2 (5 bases). The germline V gene has CDR1 SGHTA and CDR2 FQGNSA. V gave up 3 bases and J gave up 6 bases, with 22 bases separating them. This CDR3 has 17 amino acids. CDR3 nucleotide sequence: TGTGCCAGCAGCTTCCCCGGAAGACTAATCTTAGAGGATACGCAGTATTTT. This encodes CASSFPGRLILEDTQYF.

This clonotype came up many times. The rearrangement links TRBV6-6 to TRBJ2-2; 9 bases are shared with TRBD2. The J segment lost 6 bases and the V segment lost 2 bases, leaving 7 bases of the junction unmatched. The CDR3 is 16 residues long. Germline CDR1 reads MNHNY; CDR2 reads SVGAGI (reference sequence). The CDR3 loop is CASSYRFLAGPGELFF. CDR3 DNA sequence: TGTGCCAGCAGTTACCGTTTCCTAGCGGGACCCGGGGAGCTGTTTTTT.

The V gene is TRBV18, the J gene TRBJ1-2, with D unresolved. The CDR3 sequence is 15 residues long. The ends were cut back, 6 bases at V and 2 bases at J, with 16 bases in the middle. Per germline, CDR1 KGHSH and CDR2 LQKENI. The CDR3 region is CASSGQRVTNYGYTF. The CDR3 DNA reads as TGTGCCAGCTCGGGTCAGCGGGTAACCAACTATGGCTACACCTTC.

This clonotype was counted many times. J is TRBJ1-5 and V is TRBV28; D uncertain. Germline-derived CDR1 and CDR2 are MDHEN and SYDVKM. The V and J ends lost 5 bases and 0 bases respectively, with 11 bases between them. CDR3 length: 15 amino acids. The CDR3 nucleotides read TGTGCCAGCAGTCCCCGGTCGGCTAGCAATCAGCCCCAGCATTTT. Translating gives CASSPRSASNQPQHF.

This clonotype turned up a few times. CDR3 nucleotide sequence: TGTGCCAGCAGTTCCACGGGACTTGGGACCTACGAGCAGTACTTC. It specifies CASSSTGLGTYEQYF. The chain joins TRBV6-2 or TRBV6-3 to TRBJ2-7; weak D call: TRBD2 (6 bases). Trimming removed 4 bases at V and 2 bases at J, with 15 bases between. CDR1 and CDR2 (germline): MNHEY, SVGEGT. The CDR3 totals 15 residues.

At least ten counts were recorded for this clonotype. The V call is TRBV12-3 or TRBV12-4, the J call TRBJ2-4, with 8 bases matching TRBD1. V was clipped by 2 bases and J by 0 bases; unmatched bases: 6. CDR3 size: 17 residues. In DNA, the CDR3 is TGTGCCAGCAGTTTATTGGGACAGGCACTAGCCAAAAACATTCAGTACTTC. It specifies CASSLLGQALAKNIQYF.